What follows is one T cell receptor beta chain and its context. Its antigen is as yet unknown. The data originate from a study of blood T cells in healthy people across ages. The individuals who served as donors were healthy Caucasians living in Russia, aged about 6 to 90. The authors extracted at least 5.5 micrograms of total RNA per sample. Overall study results and limits: Since the PBMCs were unsorted, naive and antigen-experienced cells could not be conclusively compared.

Primed by a sample-barcoded 5' primer and a J-beta primer mix, a second PCR proceeded for roughly 6 to 12 cycles. Each cDNA molecule was tagged by a template-switch adaptor that had 12 random nucleotides. TCRdb re-analysed the 5' RACE reads in MiXCR, keeping a single row per CDR3 protein. Of 600,000 or so distinct CDR3 sequences in the sample, about 21% were seen once. V was cut by 5 bases and J by 2 bases, with 11 bases left in between. The germline V gene encodes CDR1 LGHDT and CDR2 YNNKEL (reference sequence). The CDR3 consists of 14 residues. The chain employs TRBV3-1 and TRBJ2-3; D uncertain. This sequence was found in a man between 65 and 80 years old in good health. The sample consisted of blood. The CDR3 region has the DNA TGTGCCAGCAGCGGCACGAGATCCACAGATACGCAGTATTTT. Residues: CASSGTRSTDTQYF.